This T cell receptor beta chain was profiled in a study of CD8+ T cells in alopecia areata. Treatment noted: oral pan-JAK inhibitor, 5-10 mg twice daily. This clone was counted a few times. Germline V gene lookup returns CDR1 MDHEN and CDR2 SYDVKM. This CDR3 is built from 12 residues. The V gene lost 3 bases and the J gene lost 6 bases, with 9 bases spanning the gap. It was cDNA, reverse transcribed from extracted RNA, that served as the sequencing template. The repertoire was sequenced with immunoSEQ multiplex PCR; TCRdb's copy has only in-frame clones and lacks some. In the table there are some 88,000 clones, roughly two fifths of which are singletons.

This clonotype was obtained from a human donor with alopecia areata. V and J are TRBV28 and TRBJ2-7; D ambiguous. The sample in question was CD8+ T cells sorted from blood, obtained at week 24, from a patient treated with tofacitinib. The CDR3 sequence: CASSFDGGEQYF. The CDR3 region has the DNA TGTGCCAGCAGTTTCGACGGTGGCGAGCAGTACTTC.